This T cell receptor (beta chain) was obtained from a study of beta chain features in type 1 diabetes. Study results and caveats: In all four CD4+ subsets, TCRB CDR3 length was significantly, moderately reduced in type 1 diabetes. There was no resolution here of whether HLA type influences TCRB rearrangement.

V was trimmed by 4 bases and J by 0 bases, leaving 10 bases between them. Germline CDR1 is SGHNT and CDR2 is YYREEE (reference sequence). The CDR3 contains 14 residues. This clone came up a few times. Its specificity is not known. Sequencing targeted expressed TCRB transcripts, as all isolated RNA had been reverse transcribed. Clones were read by immunoSEQ multiplex PCR, and TCRdb kept only the in-frame ones, dropping some. The sample lists about 700,000 clones, 13% occurring once. V gene TRBV5-4 combines with J gene TRBJ1-1; D uncertain. This sequence was found in a man younger than 35 with type 1 diabetes. The specimen sequenced was naive CD4+ T cells from blood. CDR3: CASSIDTVNTEAFF. The CDR3 coding sequence is TGTGCCAGCAGCATTGACACGGTGAACACTGAAGCTTTCTTT.